This TCR beta chain appears in the sequencing data of a study of cytomegalovirus exposure and HLA in healthy donors. 60 Vbeta and 13 Jbeta primers were used in PCR. Profiled with immunoSEQ multiplex PCR; TCRdb holds only in-frame clones, not every one. The repertoire holds around 100,000 clones, less than 80% seen once, with about 3.1% in the top ten. The CDR3 has 15 residues. From germline, CDR1 is MNHEY and CDR2 SMNVEV (reference sequence). Trimming took 5 bases from V and 4 from J; bases not matched to a gene: 11. This chain uses TRBV27 with TRBJ2-7, with 7 bases matching TRBD2. The TCR comes from a woman aged 40 to 49 in good health and CMV-seronegative. Sequenced: PBMCs. CDR3 loop: CASSRGEGRVYEQYF. The CDR3 nucleotides are TGTGCCAGCAGTCGCGGGGAGGGGCGCGTGTACGAGCAGTACTTC.